This T cell receptor (beta chain) comes out of a study of blood T cell repertoires in COVID-19. The CDR3 runs to 13 residues. In germline, CDR1 is MDHEN, CDR2 SYDVKM. J lost 8 bases, V lost 3 bases, and 5 bases had no gene match. Here immunoSEQ multiplex PCR was the method, and the copy in TCRdb shows in-frame clones only, minus some. The sample includes approximately 72,000 clones, 86% seen only once; the top ten take under 15%. The rearrangement joins TRBV28 to TRBJ1-2; 8 bases match TRBD1. This TCR derives from an older woman with acute or convalescent COVID-19. Source material: peripheral blood. Here the CDR3 DNA reads TGTGCCAGCAGTTTTAACAGGGGGGACGGCTACACCTTC. Protein: CASSFNRGDGYTF.